A selection of T cell receptor beta chains follows, all from one sample in a study of cytomegalovirus exposure and HLA in healthy donors. Produced via immunoSEQ multiplex PCR; TCRdb's table is partial and in-frame only. This sample has 250,000 to 350,000 clones, with about nine tenths found just once. Sequenced: PBMCs. The receptor set was obtained from a woman in her late teens or twenties in good health and CMV-seronegative. CDR3s include the opening cysteine and the closing phenylalanine or tryptophan. D genes are given only for firm matches. Size values are once, few and many counts, or a class for expanded clones, and some rows have none.

clone_size cdr3_length j_call d_call v_call cdr3_aa cdr3_nt
- 17 TRBJ2-1 - TRBV4-1 CASSQEEGRFSYNEQFF TGCGCCAGCAGCCAAGAGGAGGGGCGGTTCTCCTACAATGAGCAGTTCTTC
- 12 TRBJ2-1 - TRBV5-1 CASSPQEAEQFF TGCGCCAGCAGCCCTCAGGAGGCTGAGCAGTTCTTC
- 14 TRBJ2-1 - TRBV2 CASQPRYFYNEQFF TGTGCCAGCCAACCCCGGTACTTCTACAATGAGCAGTTCTTC
- 14 TRBJ2-2 - TRBV11-2 CASSLGQNTGELFF TGTGCCAGCAGCCTGGGACAGAACACCGGGGAGCTGTTTTTT
- 15 TRBJ2-1 TRBD2 TRBV7-2 CASSLVLAGVGEQFF TGTGCCAGCAGCTTAGTACTAGCGGGAGTCGGTGAGCAGTTCTTC
- 15 TRBJ1-1 - TRBV9 CASSPGLGAHTEAFF TGTGCCAGCAGCCCCGGACTAGGGGCCCACACTGAAGCTTTCTTT
- 15 TRBJ1-1 - TRBV5-1 CASSLEGGPNTEAFF TGCGCCAGCAGCTTGGAGGGGGGGCCGAACACTGAAGCTTTCTTT
- 14 TRBJ2-1 TRBD2 TRBV6-6 CASRPTSGSNEQFF TGTGCCAGCAGGCCGACTAGCGGGAGCAATGAGCAGTTCTTC
- 14 TRBJ2-1 - TRBV15 CATSREVVVNEQFF TGTGCCACCAGCAGAGAAGTGGTAGTCAATGAGCAGTTCTTC
- 19 TRBJ2-1 TRBD2 TRBV11-2 CASSSSSGLSGRVDNEQFF TGTGCCAGCAGCTCCTCCTCTGGGCTAAGCGGGAGGGTCGACAATGAGCAGTTCTTC
- 14 TRBJ2-1 TRBD1 TRBV29-1 CSVKTGGGYNEQFF TGCAGCGTGAAGACAGGGGGCGGGTACAATGAGCAGTTCTTC
- 16 TRBJ2-5 TRBD2 TRBV9 CASSAEGSGGPETQYF TGTGCCAGCAGCGCGGAGGGTAGCGGGGGCCCGGAGACCCAGTACTTC
- 11 TRBJ1-1 - TRBV10-3 CAISERQEAFF TGTGCCATCAGTGAGAGACAGGAAGCTTTCTTT
once 16 TRBJ1-2 TRBD1 TRBV19 CASSTLGTGGTYGYTF TGTGCCAGTAGTACCCTTGGGACAGGGGGCACCTATGGCTACACCTTC
- 16 TRBJ1-5 - TRBV19 CASRLRGAQSNQPQHF TGTGCCAGTAGGCTACGGGGGGCGCAGAGCAATCAGCCCCAGCATTTT
- 16 TRBJ1-2 TRBD1 TRBV4-3 CASSQEVLDRVGGYTF TGCGCCAGCAGCCAAGAGGTCCTCGACAGGGTGGGTGGCTACACCTTC
- 12 TRBJ1-5 - TRBV7-3 CASSFNLEAQHF TGTGCCAGCAGCTTTAACCTAGAGGCCCAGCATTTT
- 17 TRBJ2-3 TRBD1 TRBV30 CAWSRAPGQGAVDTQYF TGTGCCTGGAGCCGTGCTCCGGGACAGGGGGCTGTAGATACGCAGTATTTT
once 19 TRBJ1-1 TRBD1 TRBV5-1 CASSSQGALWDRGRTEAFF TGCGCCAGCAGCTCACAGGGGGCCCTATGGGACAGGGGACGGACTGAAGCTTTCTTT